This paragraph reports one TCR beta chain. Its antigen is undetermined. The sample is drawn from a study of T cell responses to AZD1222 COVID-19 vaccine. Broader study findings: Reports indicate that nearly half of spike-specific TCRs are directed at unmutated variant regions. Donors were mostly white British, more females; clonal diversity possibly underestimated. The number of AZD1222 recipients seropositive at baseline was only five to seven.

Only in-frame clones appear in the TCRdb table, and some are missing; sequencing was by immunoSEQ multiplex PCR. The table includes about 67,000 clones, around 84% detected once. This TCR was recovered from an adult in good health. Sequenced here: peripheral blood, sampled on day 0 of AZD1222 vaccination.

CDR3 nucleotide sequence: TGTGCCAGCAGTTTAGTTCGGCAGCAGTACTTC. Residues: CASSLVRQQYF. The V call is TRBV12-3 or TRBV12-4, the J call TRBJ2-7; D gene unclear. The CDR3 has 11 amino acids. Trimming shortened V by 1 base and J by 8 bases, and 6 bases separated the two germline ends.